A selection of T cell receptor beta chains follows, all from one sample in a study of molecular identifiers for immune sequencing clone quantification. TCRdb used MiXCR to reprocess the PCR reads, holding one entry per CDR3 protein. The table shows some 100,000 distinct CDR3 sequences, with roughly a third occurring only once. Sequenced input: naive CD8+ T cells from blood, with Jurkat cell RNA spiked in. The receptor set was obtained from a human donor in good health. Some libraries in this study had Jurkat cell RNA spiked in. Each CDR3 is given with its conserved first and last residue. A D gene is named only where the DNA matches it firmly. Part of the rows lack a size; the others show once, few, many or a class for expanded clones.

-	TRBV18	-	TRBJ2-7	TGTGCCGGCTCACCACGTCGAGGAGGGGTGTCCTACGAGCAGTACTTC	CAGSPRRGGVSYEQYF
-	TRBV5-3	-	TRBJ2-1	TGTGCCAGCAGCGTTGGGATTGGCCAGTTCTTC	CASSVGIGQFF
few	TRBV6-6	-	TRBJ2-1	TGTGCCAGCAGTTACTCGACAGGGCAGTTCTTC	CASSYSTGQFF
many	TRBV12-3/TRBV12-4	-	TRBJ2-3	TGTGCCAGCAGTTTGATAAGGGGAGACAGCACAGATACGCAGTATTTT	CASSLIRGDSTDTQYF
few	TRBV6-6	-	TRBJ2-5	TGTGCCAGCAGTTACAAGGTCAGGCTGGAAGAGACCCAGTACTTC	CASSYKVRLEETQYF
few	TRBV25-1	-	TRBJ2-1	TGTGCCAGCAGTGAATCTGCGAATGAGCAGTTCTTC	CASSESANEQFF
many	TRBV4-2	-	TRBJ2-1	TGTGCCAGCAGCCATGCCGGCAATGAGCAGTTCTTC	CASSHAGNEQFF
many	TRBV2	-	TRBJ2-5	TGTGCCAGCACAGGGGCCGTCAAAGAGACCCAGTACTTC	CASTGAVKETQYF
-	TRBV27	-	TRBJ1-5	TGTGCCAGCACCCCTTTCGGGGAGAGCAATCAGCCCCAGCATTTT	CASTPFGESNQPQHF
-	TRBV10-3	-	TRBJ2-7	TGTGCCATCAGGGGGGACGGCTCCTACGAGCAGTACTTC	CAIRGDGSYEQYF
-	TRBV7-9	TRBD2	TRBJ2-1	TGTGCCAGCAGCGGATTGACTAGCGGGAAGGGTGAGCAGTTCTTC	CASSGLTSGKGEQFF
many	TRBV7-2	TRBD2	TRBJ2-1	TGTGCCAGCAGCCCAGGACTAGTTCTCGATGAGCAGTTCTTC	CASSPGLVLDEQFF
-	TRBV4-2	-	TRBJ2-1	TGTGCCAGCAGCCAAGACGAGCTAGCGTTGAATGAGCAGTTCTTC	CASSQDELALNEQFF
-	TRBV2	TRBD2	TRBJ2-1	TGTGCCAGCAGTCTCCACCTAGCGGGATCCAATGAGCGGTTCTTC	CASSLHLAGSNERFF
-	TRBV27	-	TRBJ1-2	TGTGCCAGCAGTTTATCGCTCTCCCGGGGGATCTATGGCTACACCTTC	CASSLSLSRGIYGYTF
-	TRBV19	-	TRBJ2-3	TGTGCCAGTAATATCAGTCGACTCACAGATACGCAGTATTTT	CASNISRLTDTQYF
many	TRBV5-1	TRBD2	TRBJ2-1	TGCGCCAGCAGCTCCCTTAGCGGGAGGGCCTACAATGAGCAGTTCTTC	CASSSLSGRAYNEQFF
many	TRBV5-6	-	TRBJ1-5	TGTGCCAGCAGCTTGGAGGGCCAGGGTATTCAGCCCCAGCATTTT	CASSLEGQGIQPQHF
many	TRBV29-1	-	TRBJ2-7	TGCAGCGTTAGGTATGGCGGAACCTACGAGCAGTACTTC	CSVRYGGTYEQYF
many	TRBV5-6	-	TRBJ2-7	TGTGCCAGCAGCCAGGACCGGCGCGAGCAGTACTTC	CASSQDRREQYF
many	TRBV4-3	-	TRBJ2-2	TGCGCCAGCAAGGCAACTTCGAACACCGGGGAGCTGTTTTTT	CASKATSNTGELFF
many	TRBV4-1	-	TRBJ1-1	TGCGCCAGCAGCCAAGTCCAGGGAGCTGAAGCTTTCTTT	CASSQVQGAEAFF
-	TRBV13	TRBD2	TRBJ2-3	TGTGCCAGCAGCCTGCTAGCGGAAGGGGGCACAGATACGCAGTATTTT	CASSLLAEGGTDTQYF
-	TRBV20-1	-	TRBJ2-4	TGCAGTGCTAGAGGGCCTGAGGGTCTTAACATTCAGTACTTC	CSARGPEGLNIQYF
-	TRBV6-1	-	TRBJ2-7	TGTGCCACCCGATTGGTCGAGCGGTCCCGCGAGCAGTACTTC	CATRLVERSREQYF
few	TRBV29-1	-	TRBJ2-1	TGCAGCGTTGATCTGGGAGGTCTGAATGAGCAGTTCTTC	CSVDLGGLNEQFF
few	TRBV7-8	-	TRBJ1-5	TGTGCCAGCAGCTTAGGGCCAGTCAATCAGCCCCAGCATTTT	CASSLGPVNQPQHF
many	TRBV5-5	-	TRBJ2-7	TGTGCCAGCAGCTTGGACCTTTACGAGCAGTACTTC	CASSLDLYEQYF
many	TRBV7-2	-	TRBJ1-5	TGTGCCAGCATCTACTGGGCGGGTACGCCCCAGCATTTT	CASIYWAGTPQHF
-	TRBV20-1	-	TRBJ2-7	TGCAGAGCTAGAGAGCTTTCGACCTACGAGCAGTACTTC	CRARELSTYEQYF
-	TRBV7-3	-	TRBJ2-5	TGTGCCAGCAGCTTAAGTTGGGACCCGCGGTCTAGACATCAAGAGACCCAGTACTTC	CASSLSWDPRSRHQETQYF
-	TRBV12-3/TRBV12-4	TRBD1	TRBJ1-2	TGTGCCAGCACCACACAGGGGTTGAGAAACTATGGCTACACCTTC	CASTTQGLRNYGYTF
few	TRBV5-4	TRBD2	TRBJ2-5	TGTGCCAGCAGCTTAGCGGCTGCTAGCGGAGAAGAGACCCAGTACTTC	CASSLAAASGEETQYF
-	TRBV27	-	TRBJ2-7	TGTGCCAGCAGCCCGTCTCTCTACGAGCAGTACTTC	CASSPSLYEQYF
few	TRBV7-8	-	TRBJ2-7	TGTGCCAGCAGCCCCCCCCCGCCACGGGGTTCCTACGAGCAGTACTTC	CASSPPPPRGSYEQYF
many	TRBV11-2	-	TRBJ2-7	TGTGCCAGCAGCTTGGGACGGGCGGGTGACGAGCAGTACTTC	CASSLGRAGDEQYF
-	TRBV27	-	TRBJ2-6	TGTGCCAGCAGTCCCATAAGATCTGGGGCCAACGTCCTGACTTTC	CASSPIRSGANVLTF
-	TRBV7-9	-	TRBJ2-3	TGTGCCAGCAGCAAACGGGGACTTGGCACAGATACGCAGTATTTT	CASSKRGLGTDTQYF
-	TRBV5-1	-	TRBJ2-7	TGCGCCAGCAGCTTGGGGGGGGCCGACACCTCCTACGAGCAGTACTTC	CASSLGGADTSYEQYF